The entry below describes one T cell receptor (beta chain). Antigen specificity is unknown. These data come from a study of response to subunit inactivated influenza vaccine. General observations from the study: With each seasonal influenza vaccination, the authors suggested, few new T cells are recruited.

Germline CDR1 and CDR2: SEHNR and FQNEAQ (reference sequence). The CDR3 sequence is 13 residues long. V lost 4 bases and J lost 10; bases outside the gene matches: 7. TCRdb reanalysed the RT-PCR reads using MiXCR and keeps one entry per CDR3 protein. The sample lists around 470,000 distinct CDR3 sequences, around 7.9% occurring once. The specimen comprised PBMCs from blood, sampled roughly 24 months after vaccination. The TCR was taken from a man aged 45 to 70 who received an inactivated influenza vaccine. V usage is TRBV7-9 and J usage is TRBJ2-1; TRBD1 matches 7 bases. The CDR3 region is CASSSRGRTEQFF. CDR3 nucleotide sequence: TGTGCCAGCAGCTCCAGGGGGAGAACGGAGCAGTTCTTC.